This TCR beta chain was identified during a study of control samples from healthy donors and cancer patients. Sequencing used immunoSEQ multiplex PCR; TCRdb keeps in-frame clones, though not all of them. Altogether 150,000 to 200,000 clones are present, roughly 94% being singletons, with the ten largest covering 12% to 15%. The CDR3 loop spans 12 amino acids. Per the germline V gene, CDR1 is ENHRY and CDR2 is SYGVKD. Between the trimmed V and J ends, which lost 6 bases and 5 bases, there was a span of 10 bases. The rearrangement uses TRBV10-3 and TRBJ1-2; no definite D call. Sequencing was done on a sample of PBMCs. The receptor was derived from a man in his fifties or sixties with colorectal cancer. Written as DNA, the CDR3 is TGTGCCATCAGCGGGGATGTTTATGGCTACACCTTC. Encoded protein: CAISGDVYGYTF.